The 7 T cell receptor beta chains reported below all come from one sample, sequenced in a study of neurological immune-mediated disorders. MiXCR, applied by TCRdb to the 5' RACE reads, yields one record per CDR3 protein. The table has tens of thousands of distinct CDR3 sequences, 6.5% to 8.5% seen once; the top ten hold over 4%. Sequenced: PBMCs. The receptors were sampled from a woman in her 40s in good health.

This clonotype was recorded at least ten times. The chain links TRBV29-1 to TRBJ1-2; D is possibly TRBD1 (5 bases). The CDR3 has 15 residues. V gave up 4 bases and J gave up 4 bases, with 19 bases separating them. Germline loops: CDR1 SQVTM, CDR2 ANQGSEA. CDR3 protein: CSVGPLGQGGYGYTF. CDR3 nucleotide sequence: TGCAGCGTTGGACCCCTCGGGCAGGGCGGCTATGGCTACACCTTC. Full variable domain (outside the CDR3, taken from reference TRBV29-1 and TRBJ1-2): SAVISQKPSRDICQRGTSLTIQCQVDSQVTMMFWYRQQPGQSLTLIATANQGSEATYESGFVIDKFPISRPNLTFSTLTVSNMSPEDSSIYLCSVGPLGQGGYGYTFGSGTRLTVV.

This clonotype occurred many times. This chain connects TRBV7-2 to TRBJ2-7; D uncertain. The V end was cut by 3 bases, the J end by 7 bases, with 10 bases between. The CDR3 loop spans 12 amino acids. Germline V gene data show CDR1 as SGHTA and CDR2 as FQGNSA. In DNA, the CDR3 is TGTGCCAGCAGCTTTACCTTGGGGGAGCAGTACTTC. It yields the protein CASSFTLGEQYF.

At least ten counts were recorded for this clonotype. The rearrangement joins TRBV11-1 to TRBJ2-1; TRBD2 matches at 7 bases. Trimming at V came to 1 base and at J to 4 bases, leaving 4 bases not matched to a gene. Germline V lookup: CDR1 SGHAT, CDR2 FQDESV (reference sequence). CDR3 length equals 15 residues. The CDR3 DNA reads as TGTGCCAGCAGCTTAGGGACTAGGGGTTACAATGAGCAGTTCTTC. It codes for CASSLGTRGYNEQFF.

There are many counts of this clonotype. The J gene is TRBJ2-5, the V gene TRBV11-2; 7 nucleotides line up with TRBD1. The junction had 3 bases not matched to a gene; V was cut back by 5 bases and J by 3 bases. Germline V gives CDR1 SGHAT, CDR2 FQNNGV. The CDR3 length is 13 residues. The CDR3 sequence is CASSRDREETQYF. CDR3 nucleotides: TGTGCCAGCAGCCGGGACAGAGAAGAGACCCAGTACTTC. Drawing the rest from reference TRBV11-2 and TRBJ2-5, the complete variable domain is EAGVAQSPRYKIIEKRQSVAFWCNPISGHATLYWYQQILGQGPKLLIQFQNNGVVDDSQLPKDRFSAERLKGVDSTLKIQPAKLEDSAVYLCASSRDREETQYFGPGTRLLVL.

This clonotype was observed many times. The rearrangement links TRBV5-6 to TRBJ2-5, with 7 bases aligning to TRBD2. Germline trimming cut 3 bases from V and 4 bases from J; bases unmatched to any gene: 6. The CDR3 covers 14 residues. The germline gives CDR1 SGHDT, CDR2 YYEEEE. CDR3 loop: CASSWGGVGETQYF. CDR3 nucleotides: TGTGCCAGCAGCTGGGGGGGGGTAGGAGAGACCCAGTACTTC. The whole variable domain, remainder taken from reference TRBV5-6 and TRBJ2-5, is DAGVTQSPTHLIKTRGQQVTLRCSPKSGHDTVSWYQQALGQGPQFIFQYYEEEERQRGNFPDRFSGHQFPNYSSELNVNALLLGDSALYLCASSWGGVGETQYFGPGTRLLVL.

This clonotype was counted only a few times. Because the CDR3's place on the DNA is in doubt, the DNA is left out and the CDR3 is given as listed by TCRdb. The rearrangement links TRBV7-2 to TRBJ2-1; the tabulated D call, TRBD1, remains unverified against the DNA. Germline V gives CDR1 SGHTA, CDR2 FQGNSA. The CDR3 spans 24 residues, counting both ends. The CDR3 spells CASSFYICSARDSREVYVENEQFF.

This clonotype was counted many times. The chain recombines TRBV14 with TRBJ2-7; 7 bases align to TRBD1. Germline CDR1 and CDR2: SGHDN and FVKESK. Trimming at V came to 10 bases and at J to 0 bases, leaving 6 bases not matched to a gene. The CDR3 spans 13 residues. The CDR3 is CAKGGTDSYEQYF. The CDR3 DNA is TGTGCCAAAGGGGGCACTGACTCCTACGAGCAGTACTTC.